Shown below are 16 T cell receptor beta chains from a single sample sequenced in a study of blood T cell repertoires in COVID-19 (dated by TCRdb to between 2020 and 2021). The library came from the immunoSEQ multiplex PCR assay. TCRdb retrieved this table from immuneACCESS and kept in-frame rearrangements only. Not all clones are present; in checked studies, unresolved V genes account for under half, and no reason is known for the remainder. The sample includes 150,000 to 200,000 clones, with approximately 95% observed a single time. The top ten constitute roughly 1.9% of the sample. Material for sequencing was peripheral blood. The source is a woman aged 55-70 years with COVID-19, enrolled during active disease.

The chain has TRBV2 and TRBJ2-1; weak D call: TRBD2 (7 bases). This CDR3 region has 16 residues. Germline V gene lookup returns CDR1 SNHLY and CDR2 FYNNEI. The V gene lost 8 bases and the J gene lost 7 bases, with 24 bases spanning the gap. This chain's CDR3 is CASSPWGGRRGNEQFF. The CDR3 bases are TGTGCCAGCTCTCCGTGGGGGGGGCGTCGTGGGAATGAGCAGTTCTTC.

This clone was detected once. V gene TRBV3-1 (or the pseudogene TRBV3-2) combines with J gene TRBJ1-6; D remains unclear. This CDR3 is 17 amino acids long. V was cut by 0 bases and J by 1 base, with 10 bases left in between. The germline gives CDR1 LGHDT, CDR2 YNNKEL (reference sequence). The CDR3 is CASSQDWLSSYNSPLHF. The CDR3 nucleotides read TGTGCCAGCAGCCAAGATTGGCTCAGTTCCTATAATTCACCCCTCCACTTT.

The chain has TRBV9 and TRBJ2-3; possibly TRBD2 for D (5 bases). Germline loops: CDR1 SGDLS, CDR2 YYNGEE. Trimming shortened V by 4 bases and J by 2 bases, and 14 bases separated the two germline ends. The CDR3 runs to 15 residues. The CDR3 sequence: CASSPGLAATDTQYF. The CDR3 DNA reads as TGTGCCAGCAGCCCCGGCCTAGCAGCCACAGATACGCAGTATTTT. Full variable domain (missing parts from reference TRBV9 and TRBJ2-3): DSGVTQTPKHLITATGQRVTLRCSPRSGDLSVYWYQQSLDQGLQFLIQYYNGEERAKGNILERFSAQQFPDLHSELNLSSLELGDSALYFCASSPGLAATDTQYFGPGTRLTVL.

V gene TRBV19 combines with J gene TRBJ1-2; a possible D gene is TRBD1 (5 bases). From germline, CDR1 is LNHDA and CDR2 SQIVND (reference sequence). The CDR3 totals 15 residues. Trimming removed 5 bases from V and 8 bases from J, with 21 bases in between. The chain's CDR3 is CASSSIQGRAYGYTF. The CDR3, as DNA: TGTGCCAGTAGTTCCATTCAGGGCAGGGCATACGGCTACACCTTC.

CDR3 nucleotide sequence: TGCAGCGTTGAAGATCGGTACCGGTCGTACCAAGAGACCCAGTACTTC. This sequence encodes CSVEDRYRSYQETQYF. The chain joins TRBV29-1 to TRBJ2-5; D gene uncertain. The germline gives CDR1 SQVTM, CDR2 ANQGSEA. This CDR3 contains 16 residues. The V end lost 0 bases, the J end lost 0 bases, and 14 bases lay between the germline ends. Full variable domain (outside the CDR3, taken from reference TRBV29-1 and TRBJ2-5): SAVISQKPSRDICQRGTSLTIQCQVDSQVTMMFWYRQQPGQSLTLIATANQGSEATYESGFVIDKFPISRPNLTFSTLTVSNMSPEDSSIYLCSVEDRYRSYQETQYFGPGTRLLVL.

J is TRBJ1-1 and V is TRBV19; TRBD1 aligns across 10 bases. Looked up from germline, CDR1 is LNHDA and CDR2 is SQIVND (reference sequence). The CDR3 consists of 14 residues. Unmatched junction bases numbered 7, after V lost 6 bases and J lost 6 bases. As DNA, the CDR3 is TGTGCCAGTAGAGACAGGGGGCGTTTGGCTGAAGCTTTCTTT. Translating it yields CASRDRGRLAEAFF.

The chain couples TRBV29-1 to TRBJ1-1; possibly TRBD1 for D (6 bases). V was shortened by 7 bases and J by 5 bases, with 20 bases between the two germline ends. The CDR3 is 14 residues long. CDR1 SQVTM and CDR2 ANQGSEA come from the germline V gene. The CDR3 DNA follows: TGCAGCGCTGCCTCACAGGGCTTGGGGACTGAAGCTTTCTTT. This encodes CSAASQGLGTEAFF.

The J gene is TRBJ1-1, the V gene TRBV19; D gene uncertain. This CDR3 region has 15 residues. Trimming stripped 5 bases from V and 5 bases from J, with 18 bases between. Germline loops: CDR1 LNHDA, CDR2 SQIVND (reference sequence). The CDR3 DNA reads TGTGCCAGTAGTCCTACCCCACGGGGAGGTACTGAAGCTTTCTTT. It encodes CASSPTPRGGTEAFF. Looking up the rest from reference TRBV19 and TRBJ1-1 gives the full variable domain: DGGITQSPKYLFRKEGQNVTLSCEQNLNHDAMYWYRQDPGQGLRLIYYSQIVNDFQKGDIAEGYSVSREKKESFPLTVTSAQKNPTAFYLCASSPTPRGGTEAFFGQGTRLTVV.

The rearrangement joins TRBV29-1 to TRBJ1-1; TRBD1 matches at 10 bases. CDR3 length: 12 amino acids. V trimming: 1 base; J trimming: 8 bases; junction bases outside the gene matches: 1. CDR1 SQVTM and CDR2 ANQGSEA come from the germline V gene. CDR3 coding DNA: TGCAGCGTTGAAGGACAGGGGGCCGAAGCTTTCTTT. Its protein is CSVEGQGAEAFF.

The chain carries TRBV5-4 and TRBJ2-1; D might be TRBD1 (5 bases). V lost 0 bases, J lost 3 bases, and 13 bases lay in between. There are 16 residues in the CDR3. Germline CDR1 reads SGHNT; CDR2 reads YYREEE (reference sequence). The CDR3 DNA is TGTGCCAGCAGCTTGGTAAAGGGGCAGAGCTACAATGAGCAGTTCTTC. Translation: CASSLVKGQSYNEQFF.

V and J are TRBV12-5 and TRBJ2-5; D may be TRBD1 (5 bases). V was cut by 6 bases and J by 1 base, with 12 bases left in between. Germline CDR1 reads LGHNT; CDR2 reads FRNRAP. The CDR3 runs to 14 residues. The DNA for the CDR3 is TGTGCTAGTGGCTCCCCTGGGGCCCAAGAGACCCAGTACTTC. This codes for CASGSPGAQETQYF.

The chain links TRBV7-2 to TRBJ1-1; the D gene is possibly TRBD1 (5 bases). CDR1 is SGHTA, CDR2 FQGNSA, per germline. This CDR3 spans 15 amino acids. Trimming pared 5 bases from V and 12 bases from J, leaving 25 bases between. The CDR3 is CASSPERFHGGKTFF. CDR3 bases: TGTGCCAGCAGCCCCGAAAGATTCCATGGGGGGAAAACTTTCTTT.

The gene calls are TRBV6-2 or TRBV6-3 and TRBJ2-5; TRBD1 might be the D (6 bases). The V and J ends lost 2 bases and 5 bases respectively, with 18 bases between them. The CDR3 is 16 residues long. Germline V gives CDR1 MNHEY, CDR2 SVGEGT. The CDR3 sequence: CASSYTWTANEETQYF. In nucleotides, the CDR3 is TGTGCCAGCAGTTACACTTGGACAGCTAATGAGGAGACCCAGTACTTC.

The chain employs TRBV5-1 and TRBJ1-1; TRBD1 might be the D (5 bases). V lost 4 bases and J 5 bases, leaving 15 bases between the germline ends. Germline V gene sequence: CDR1 SGHRS, CDR2 YFSETQ. The CDR3 contains 14 residues. CDR3 coding DNA: TGCGCCAGCAGCCCCGGGGGTCGGAAGACTGAAGCTTTCTTT. Protein sequence: CASSPGGRKTEAFF.

The rearrangement joins TRBV4-2 to TRBJ1-3, with a possible D match to TRBD1 (5 bases). V lost 5 bases to trimming and J lost 0 bases, with 14 bases between them. The germline CDR1 and CDR2 sequences are LGHNA and YNFKEQ. The CDR3 spans 16 residues. The CDR3, as DNA: TGTGCCAGCAGCTTACGGGACTGGAGCTCTGGAAACACCATATATTTT. Residues: CASSLRDWSSGNTIYF.

This chain uses TRBV3-1 (or the pseudogene TRBV3-2) with TRBJ2-7; TRBD2 aligns across 9 bases. The CDR3 runs 15 residues. V lost 0 bases, J lost 4 bases, and 4 bases stayed unmatched. Germline lookup yields CDR1 LGHDT and CDR2 YNNKEL (reference sequence). The CDR3, as DNA: TGTGCCAGCAGCCAAGATCCCGGACTAGCGTACGAGCAGTACTTC. Encoded protein: CASSQDPGLAYEQYF.